In this sample, the clone carrying this TCR beta chain turned up a few times. Its antigen remains unknown. These data belong to a study of T-cell memory formation after mild COVID-19. Background on the study: The two donors had largely donor-specific TCR clusters.

The CDR3 is made up of 18 amino acids. Germline V gene lookup returns CDR1 SGHAT and CDR2 FQNNGV. V was pared by 0 bases and J by 4 bases, with 14 bases of the junction left unmatched. TCRdb itself ran the 5' RACE reads through MiXCR, one entry per CDR3 protein. This sample has approximately 300,000 distinct CDR3 sequences, with less than 20% found just once. Study-wide points: Largely, contracting CD4+ clones fell within CM and EM, and contracting CD8+ clones within EMRA. Certain responding clones were present in pre-infection memory, suggesting participation of cross-reactive memory.

This receptor was taken from a man in his late teens or twenties who had mild COVID-19 (a few samples of this study predate the infection). Cell type and time point are not known. The V call is TRBV11-2, the J call TRBJ2-5; 7 nucleotides agree with TRBD2. The sequenced material came from PBMCs or a T cell subset sorted from them (not recorded which). The CDR3 DNA sequence: TGTGCCAGCAGCTTAGATCTTAGCGGGTCCCCGGCGGGAGAGACCCAGTACTTC. Protein sequence: CASSLDLSGSPAGETQYF.